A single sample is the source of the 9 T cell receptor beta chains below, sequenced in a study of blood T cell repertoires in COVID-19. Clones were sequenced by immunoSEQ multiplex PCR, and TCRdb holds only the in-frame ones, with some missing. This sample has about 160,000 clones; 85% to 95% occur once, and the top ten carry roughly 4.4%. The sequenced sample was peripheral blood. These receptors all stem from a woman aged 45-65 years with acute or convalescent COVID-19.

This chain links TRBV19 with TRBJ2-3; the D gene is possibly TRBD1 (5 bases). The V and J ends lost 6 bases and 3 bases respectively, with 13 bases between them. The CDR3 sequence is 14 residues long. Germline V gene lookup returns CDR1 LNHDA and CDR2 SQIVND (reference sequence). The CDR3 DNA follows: TGTGCCAGTAGCTCGTTAGGGGATACAGATACGCAGTATTTT. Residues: CASSSLGDTDTQYF. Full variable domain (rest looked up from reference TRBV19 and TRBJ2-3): DGGITQSPKYLFRKEGQNVTLSCEQNLNHDAMYWYRQDPGQGLRLIYYSQIVNDFQKGDIAEGYSVSREKKESFPLTVTSAQKNPTAFYLCASSSLGDTDTQYFGPGTRLTVL.

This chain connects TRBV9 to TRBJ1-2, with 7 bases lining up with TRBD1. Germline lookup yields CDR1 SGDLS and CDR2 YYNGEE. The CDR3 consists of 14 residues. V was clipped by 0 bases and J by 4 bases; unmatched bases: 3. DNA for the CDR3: TGTGCCAGCAGCGTAGTGTCAGGGGGCTATGGCTACACCTTC. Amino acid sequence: CASSVVSGGYGYTF.

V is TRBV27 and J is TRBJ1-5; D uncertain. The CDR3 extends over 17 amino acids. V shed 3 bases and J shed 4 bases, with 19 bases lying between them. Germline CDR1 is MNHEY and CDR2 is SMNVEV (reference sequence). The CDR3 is CASSFRSGATRNQPQHF. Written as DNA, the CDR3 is TGTGCCAGCAGTTTCAGGTCGGGAGCCACTAGGAATCAGCCCCAGCATTTT.

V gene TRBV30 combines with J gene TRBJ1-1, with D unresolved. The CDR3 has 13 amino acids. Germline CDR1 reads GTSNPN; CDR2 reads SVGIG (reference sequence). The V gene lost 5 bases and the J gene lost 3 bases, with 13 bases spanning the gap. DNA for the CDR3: TGTGCCTGGTTGGTAAGGGAGGACACTGAAGCTTTCTTT. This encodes CAWLVREDTEAFF.

CDR3: CASSVGGGGPYEQYF. The CDR3 coding sequence is TGTGCCAGCAGCGTAGGTGGGGGAGGCCCCTACGAGCAGTACTTC. This chain connects TRBV9 to TRBJ2-7; a weak D match, TRBD2 (6 bases). Trimming cost V 0 bases and J 2 bases, with 12 bases left between them. This CDR3 spans 15 amino acids. CDR1 is SGDLS and CDR2 is YYNGEE in the germline V gene.

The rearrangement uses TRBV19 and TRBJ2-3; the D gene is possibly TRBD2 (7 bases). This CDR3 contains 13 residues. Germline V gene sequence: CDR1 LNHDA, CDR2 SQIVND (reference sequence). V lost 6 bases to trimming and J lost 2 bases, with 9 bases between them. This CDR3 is CASSRGATDTQYF. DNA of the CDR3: TGTGCCAGTAGCCGGGGGGCCACAGATACGCAGTATTTT.

The CDR3 protein is CATSDPPGGQGSTDTQYF. DNA of the CDR3: TGTGCCACCAGTGACCCGCCGGGTGGACAGGGGTCCACAGATACGCAGTATTTT. The gene calls are TRBV24-1 and TRBJ2-3, with 9 bases aligning to TRBD1. CDR1 KGHDR and CDR2 SFDVKD come from the germline V gene. V shed 4 bases, J shed 2 bases, and the junction held 12 bases outside the gene matches. The CDR3 has 18 amino acids.

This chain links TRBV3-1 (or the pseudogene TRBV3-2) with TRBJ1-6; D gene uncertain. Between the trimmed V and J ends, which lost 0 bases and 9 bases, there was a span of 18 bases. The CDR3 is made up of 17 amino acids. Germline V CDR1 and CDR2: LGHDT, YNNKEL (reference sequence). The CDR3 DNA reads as TGTGCCAGCAGCCAAGATCCGGGGAGGAGATTCTTTTCACCCCTCCACTTT. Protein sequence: CASSQDPGRRFFSPLHF.

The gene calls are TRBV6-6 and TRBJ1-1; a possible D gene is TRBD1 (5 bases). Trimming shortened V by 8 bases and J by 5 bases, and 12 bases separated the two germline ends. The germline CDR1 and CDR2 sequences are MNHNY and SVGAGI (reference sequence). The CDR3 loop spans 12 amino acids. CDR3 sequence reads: CASAREKTEAFF. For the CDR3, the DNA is TGTGCCAGCGCCAGGGAAAAGACTGAAGCTTTCTTT.